This T cell receptor (beta chain) stems from a study of OX40 agonist ivuxolimab in advanced cancers. Study-wide results and limits: Some nonresponders likewise displayed low normalized T-cell clonal expansion. No determination was made of the antigen specificity of the expanded peripheral T cells. Among T cells, CD8+ cells averaged more expanded clones than CD4+ cells.

This clone was observed a few times. Its matching antigen is unknown. The data were produced by immunoSEQ multiplex PCR, yet TCRdb's version contains in-frame clones alone and is incomplete. The sample consists of around 70,000 clones, 90% to 95% of them appearing once. Autoimmune disease history or systemic immunosuppression barred patients. The CDR3 has 15 amino acids. Looked up from germline, CDR1 is SGHDN and CDR2 is FVKESK. J was trimmed by 6 bases and V by 0 bases; bases with no gene match: 3. This TCR was sampled from an adult with an advanced solid tumor such as melanoma, head and neck, liver or kidney cancer. This chain joins TRBV14 and TRBJ1-4; 8 positions agree with TRBD1. The sequencing used CD4+ or CD8+ T cells sorted from blood, collected in a trial of the OX40 agonist ivuxolimab. Here the CDR3 DNA reads TGTGCCAGCAGCCAAGAGGACAGGGTCCATGAAAAACTGTTTTTT. It is translated as CASSQEDRVHEKLFF.